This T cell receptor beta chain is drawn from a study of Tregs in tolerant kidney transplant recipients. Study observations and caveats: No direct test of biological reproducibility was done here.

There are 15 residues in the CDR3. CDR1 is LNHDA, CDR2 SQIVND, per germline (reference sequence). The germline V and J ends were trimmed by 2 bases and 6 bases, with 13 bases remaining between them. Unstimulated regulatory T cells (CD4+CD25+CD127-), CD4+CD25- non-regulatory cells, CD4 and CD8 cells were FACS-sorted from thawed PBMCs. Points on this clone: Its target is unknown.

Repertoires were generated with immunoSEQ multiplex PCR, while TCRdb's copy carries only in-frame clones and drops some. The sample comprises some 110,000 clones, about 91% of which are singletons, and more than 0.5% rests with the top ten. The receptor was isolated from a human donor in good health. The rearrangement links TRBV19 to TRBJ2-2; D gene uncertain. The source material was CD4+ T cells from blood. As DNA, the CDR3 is TGTGCCAGTAGTATAAGGTTCGATCGGGCCGGGGAGCTGTTTTTT. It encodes CASSIRFDRAGELFF.